These T cell receptor beta chains were read from a single sample in a study of shared clonotypes between healthy human individuals. TCRdb's copy holds only in-frame clones and misses some; the assay was immunoSEQ multiplex PCR. The sample holds some 900,000 clones; 70% to 85% are singletons and the top ten take approximately 1.5%. The sample consisted of memory CD4+ T cells sorted from blood. All receptors come from a man younger than 35 in good health. Both conserved end residues are part of each CDR3. Fields, in order: J gene, V gene, CDR3 length, CDR3 protein.

>TRBJ2-7|TRBV2|13
CASTEVRAGEQYF
>TRBJ2-7|TRBV28|15
CASTPSPGQNYEQYF
>TRBJ2-3|TRBV5-6|15
CASSLGLGGHDTQYF
>TRBJ2-3|TRBV5-4|16
CASSLAGGPFTDTQYF
>TRBJ1-5|TRBV28|12
CASSSQRQPQHF
>TRBJ1-2|TRBV18|14
CASSPRQGMEGYTF
>TRBJ2-2|TRBV30|15
CAWSAEGTNTGELFF
>TRBJ1-5|TRBV28|12
CASSSGVQPQHF
>TRBJ1-4|TRBV29-1|12
CSGRGLDEKLFF
>TRBJ1-5|TRBV5-1|15
CASSSDGQVNQPQHF
>TRBJ1-3|TRBV6-4|16
CASRGDRDFSGNTIYF
>TRBJ1-6|TRBV4-3|15
CASSYNRDNNSPLHF
>TRBJ1-6|TRBV19|15
CASSIDGTGNSPLHF
>TRBJ1-5|TRBV2|14
CASSKDRGDQPQHF
>TRBJ1-6|TRBV11-2|14
CASSLGTGRSPLHF
>TRBJ1-3|TRBV16|14
CASSRLSSGNTIYF
>TRBJ1-2|TRBV2|15
CASSVLGGRSYGYTF
>TRBJ1-2|TRBV19|13
CASSTGKSYGYTF
>TRBJ1-5|TRBV6-6|14
CASSYSIWARPQHF
>TRBJ2-2|TRBV5-6|16
CASSSWGTGGIGELFF
>TRBJ2-3|TRBV6-1|18
CASSGRSSGGAGADTQYF
>TRBJ1-5|TRBV30|15
CAWSPTGRSNQPQHF